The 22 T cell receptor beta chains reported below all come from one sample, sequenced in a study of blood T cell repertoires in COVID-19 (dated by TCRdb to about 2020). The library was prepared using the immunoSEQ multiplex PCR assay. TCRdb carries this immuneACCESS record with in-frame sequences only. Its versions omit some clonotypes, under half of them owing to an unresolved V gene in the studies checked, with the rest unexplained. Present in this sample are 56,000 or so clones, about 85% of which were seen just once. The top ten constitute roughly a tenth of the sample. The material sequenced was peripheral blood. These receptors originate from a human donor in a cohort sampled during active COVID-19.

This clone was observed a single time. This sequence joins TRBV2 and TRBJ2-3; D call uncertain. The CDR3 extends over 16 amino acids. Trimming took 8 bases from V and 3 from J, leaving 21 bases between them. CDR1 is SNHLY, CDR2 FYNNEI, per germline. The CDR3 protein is CASVGSSSRQTDTQYF. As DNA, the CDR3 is TGTGCCAGCGTCGGGTCGAGTAGCCGGCAAACAGATACGCAGTATTTT.

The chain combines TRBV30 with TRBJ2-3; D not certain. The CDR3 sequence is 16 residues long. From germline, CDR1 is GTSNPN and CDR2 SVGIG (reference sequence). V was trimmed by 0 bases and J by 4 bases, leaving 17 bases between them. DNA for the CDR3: TGTGCCTGGAGTGTCCGACAATTGGGTACCGCAGATACGCAGTATTTT. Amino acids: CAWSVRQLGTADTQYF.

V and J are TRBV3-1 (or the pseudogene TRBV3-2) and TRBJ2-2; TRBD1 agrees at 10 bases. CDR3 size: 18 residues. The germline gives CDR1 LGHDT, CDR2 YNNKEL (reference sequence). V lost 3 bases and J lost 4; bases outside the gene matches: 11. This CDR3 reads CASSQLRRQGAGTGELFF. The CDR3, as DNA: TGTGCCAGCAGCCAGTTGAGGCGACAGGGGGCAGGCACCGGGGAGCTGTTTTTT.

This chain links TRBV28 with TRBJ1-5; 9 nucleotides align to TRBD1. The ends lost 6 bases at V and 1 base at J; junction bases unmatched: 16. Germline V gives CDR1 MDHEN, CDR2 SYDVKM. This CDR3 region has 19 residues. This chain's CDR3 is CASRYSAGQGRMSNQPQHF. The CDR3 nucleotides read TGTGCCAGCAGATATAGCGCAGGACAGGGGAGGATGAGCAATCAGCCCCAGCATTTT.

CDR3 amino acids: CASKTSGYQETQYF. CDR3 DNA: TGTGCCAGCAAAACTAGCGGATACCAAGAGACCCAGTACTTC. V is TRBV5-4 and J is TRBJ2-5, with TRBD2 matching 8 bases. CDR1 is SGHNT, CDR2 YYREEE, per germline (reference sequence). Trimming at V came to 6 bases and at J to 0 bases, leaving 4 bases not matched to a gene. The CDR3 extends over 14 amino acids.

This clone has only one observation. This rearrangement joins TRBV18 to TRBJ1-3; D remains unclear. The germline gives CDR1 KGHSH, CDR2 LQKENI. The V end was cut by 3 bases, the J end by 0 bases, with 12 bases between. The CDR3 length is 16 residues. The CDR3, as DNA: TGTGCCAGCTCACCTCCACTCTTACTCTCTGGAAACACCATATATTTT. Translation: CASSPPLLLSGNTIYF.

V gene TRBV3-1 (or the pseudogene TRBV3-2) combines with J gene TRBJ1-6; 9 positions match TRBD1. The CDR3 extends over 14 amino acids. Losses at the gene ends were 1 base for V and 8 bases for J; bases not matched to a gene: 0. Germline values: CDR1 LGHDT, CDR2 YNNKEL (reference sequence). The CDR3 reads CASSQGTGDSPLHF. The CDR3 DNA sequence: TGTGCCAGCAGCCAAGGGACAGGGGATTCACCCCTCCACTTT.

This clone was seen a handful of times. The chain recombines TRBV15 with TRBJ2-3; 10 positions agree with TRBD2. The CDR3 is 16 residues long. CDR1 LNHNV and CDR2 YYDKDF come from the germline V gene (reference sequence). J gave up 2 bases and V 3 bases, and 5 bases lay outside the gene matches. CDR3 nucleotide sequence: TGTGCCACCAGCAGTCCTAGCGGGGGCGTCACAGATACGCAGTATTTT. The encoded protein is CATSSPSGGVTDTQYF.

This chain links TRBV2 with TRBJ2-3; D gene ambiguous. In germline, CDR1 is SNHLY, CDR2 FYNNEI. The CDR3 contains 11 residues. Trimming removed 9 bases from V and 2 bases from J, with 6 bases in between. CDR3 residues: CAREVTDTQYF. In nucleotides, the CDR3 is TGTGCCAGAGAGGTCACAGATACGCAGTATTTT.

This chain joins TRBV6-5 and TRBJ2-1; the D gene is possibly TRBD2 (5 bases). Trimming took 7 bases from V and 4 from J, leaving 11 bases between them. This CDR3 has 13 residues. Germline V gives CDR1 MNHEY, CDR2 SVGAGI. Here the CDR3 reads CASMEAAYNEQFF. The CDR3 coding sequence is TGTGCCAGCATGGAGGCAGCTTACAATGAGCAGTTCTTC.

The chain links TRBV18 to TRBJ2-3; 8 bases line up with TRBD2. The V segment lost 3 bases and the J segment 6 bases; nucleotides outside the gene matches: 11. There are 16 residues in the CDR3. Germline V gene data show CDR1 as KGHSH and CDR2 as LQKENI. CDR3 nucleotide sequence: TGTGCCAGCTCACCGCGTGGACGGGAGGGCCAGGATACGCAGTATTTT. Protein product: CASSPRGREGQDTQYF.

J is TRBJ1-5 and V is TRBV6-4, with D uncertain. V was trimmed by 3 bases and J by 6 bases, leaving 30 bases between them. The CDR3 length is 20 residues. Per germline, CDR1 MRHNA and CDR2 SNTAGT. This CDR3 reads CASSDLDSGRSVILVQPQHF. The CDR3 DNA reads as TGTGCCAGCAGTGATCTTGATTCTGGCAGGTCCGTTATATTAGTTCAGCCCCAGCATTTT.

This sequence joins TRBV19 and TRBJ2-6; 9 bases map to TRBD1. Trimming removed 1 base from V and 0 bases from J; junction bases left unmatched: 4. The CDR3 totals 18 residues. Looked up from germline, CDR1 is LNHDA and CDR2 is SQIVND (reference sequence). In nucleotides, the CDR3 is TGTGCCAGTAGTATAGGTGGACAGGGGATCTCTGGGGCCAACGTCCTGACTTTC. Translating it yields CASSIGGQGISGANVLTF.

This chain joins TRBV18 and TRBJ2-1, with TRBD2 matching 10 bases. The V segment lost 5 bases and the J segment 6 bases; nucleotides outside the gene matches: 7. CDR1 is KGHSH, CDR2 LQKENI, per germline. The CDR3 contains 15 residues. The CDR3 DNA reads TGTGCCAGCTCATCAAAGCCTAGCGGGGGCAATGAGCAGTTCTTC. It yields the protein CASSSKPSGGNEQFF. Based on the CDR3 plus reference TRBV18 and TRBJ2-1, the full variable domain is NAGVMQNPRHLVRRRGQEARLRCSPMKGHSHVYWYRQLPEEGLKFMVYLQKENIIDESGMPKERFSAEFPKEGPSILRIQQVVRGDSAAYFCASSSKPSGGNEQFFGPGTRLTVL.

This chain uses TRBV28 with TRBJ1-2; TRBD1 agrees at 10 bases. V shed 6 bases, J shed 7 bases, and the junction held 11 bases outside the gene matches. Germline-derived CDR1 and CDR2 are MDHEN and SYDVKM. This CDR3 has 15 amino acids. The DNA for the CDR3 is TGTGCCAGCAGCCGGCCGACAGGGGGCGCGGGTGGCTACACCTTC. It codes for CASSRPTGGAGGYTF.

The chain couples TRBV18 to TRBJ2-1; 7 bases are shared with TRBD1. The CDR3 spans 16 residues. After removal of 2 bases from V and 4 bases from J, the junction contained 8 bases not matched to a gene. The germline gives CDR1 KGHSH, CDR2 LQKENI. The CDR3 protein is CASSPELGTAYNEQFF. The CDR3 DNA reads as TGTGCCAGCTCACCAGAACTCGGGACAGCGTACAATGAGCAGTTCTTC.

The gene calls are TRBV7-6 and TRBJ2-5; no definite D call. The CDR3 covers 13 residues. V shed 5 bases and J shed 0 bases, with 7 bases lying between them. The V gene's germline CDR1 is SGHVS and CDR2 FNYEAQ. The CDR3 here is CASSRLYQETQYF. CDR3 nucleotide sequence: TGTGCCAGCAGCCGACTGTACCAAGAGACCCAGTACTTC. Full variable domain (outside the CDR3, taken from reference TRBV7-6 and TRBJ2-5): GAGVSQSPRYKVTKRGQDVALRCDPISGHVSLYWYRQALGQGPEFLTYFNYEAQQDKSGLPNDRFSAERPEGSISTLTIQRTEQRDSAMYRCASSRLYQETQYFGPGTRLLVL.

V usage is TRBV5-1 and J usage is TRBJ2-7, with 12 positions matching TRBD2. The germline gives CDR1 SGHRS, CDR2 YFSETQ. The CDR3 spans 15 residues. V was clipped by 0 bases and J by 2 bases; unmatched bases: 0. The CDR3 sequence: CASSLASGRAYEQYF. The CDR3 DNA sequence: TGCGCCAGCAGCTTGGCTAGCGGGAGGGCCTACGAGCAGTACTTC.

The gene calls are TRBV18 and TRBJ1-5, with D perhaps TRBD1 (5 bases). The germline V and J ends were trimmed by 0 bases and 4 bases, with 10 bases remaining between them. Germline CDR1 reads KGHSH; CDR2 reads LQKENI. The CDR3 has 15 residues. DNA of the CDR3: TGTGCCAGCTCACCACCTGGGACTGCTAATCAGCCCCAGCATTTT. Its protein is CASSPPGTANQPQHF.

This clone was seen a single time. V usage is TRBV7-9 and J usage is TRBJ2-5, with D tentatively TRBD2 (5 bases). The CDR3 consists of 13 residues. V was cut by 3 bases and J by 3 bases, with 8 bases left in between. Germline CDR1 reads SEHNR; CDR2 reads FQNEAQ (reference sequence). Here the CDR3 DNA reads TGTGCCAGCAGCTTTAATAGCGAAGAGACCCAGTACTTC. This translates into CASSFNSEETQYF.

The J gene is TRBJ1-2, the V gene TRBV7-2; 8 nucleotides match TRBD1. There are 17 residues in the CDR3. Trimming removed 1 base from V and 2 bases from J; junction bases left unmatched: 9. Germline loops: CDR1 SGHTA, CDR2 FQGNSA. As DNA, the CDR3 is TGTGCCAGCAGCTTAGTACCAACAGGGGGTGGGAACTATGGCTACACCTTC. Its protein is CASSLVPTGGGNYGYTF.

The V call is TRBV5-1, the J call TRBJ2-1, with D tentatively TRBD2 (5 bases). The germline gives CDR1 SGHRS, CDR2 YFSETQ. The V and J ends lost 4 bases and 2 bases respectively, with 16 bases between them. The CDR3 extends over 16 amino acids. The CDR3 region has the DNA TGCGCCAGCAGCCCGCAAGCGGACCCCGCCTACAATGAGCAGTTCTTC. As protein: CASSPQADPAYNEQFF.